These 8 T cell receptor beta chains were all obtained from the same sample, sequenced in a study of beta chain features in type 1 diabetes. The entirety of the isolated RNA underwent reverse transcription, so expressed TCRB transcripts were sequenced. Some clones are missing from TCRdb's copy, which holds only in-frame ones; the method was immunoSEQ multiplex PCR. This table holds 200,000 to 300,000 clones, roughly 14% found once. The sequenced sample was naive CD4+ T cells from blood. All receptors come from a woman in her forties in good health.

This clone has just a few counts. The genes are TRBV19 and TRBJ1-5; 7 nucleotides agree with TRBD1. This CDR3 has 15 residues. After removal of 6 bases from V and 2 bases from J, the junction contained 7 bases not matched to a gene. Germline V lookup: CDR1 LNHDA, CDR2 SQIVND (reference sequence). The CDR3 coding sequence is TGTGCCAGTAGAGTAATGGACAGGCGCAATCAGCCCCAGCATTTT. It is translated as CASRVMDRRNQPQHF.

This clone was seen a handful of times. The rearrangement joins TRBV29-1 to TRBJ2-3; D might be TRBD2 (6 bases). Germline V gene data show CDR1 as SQVTM and CDR2 as ANQGSEA. The CDR3 is 16 residues long. V was clipped by 7 bases and J by 1 base, with 21 bases between them. The CDR3 nucleotides read TGCAGCGGGAGGGTAGGAGCGGGCGTGGGCACAGATACGCAGTATTTT. It encodes CSGRVGAGVGTDTQYF.

A single count supports this clone. V usage is TRBV9 and J usage is TRBJ1-6, with 9 positions matching TRBD1. V lost 3 bases to trimming and J lost 9 bases; unmatched junction nucleotides: 10. Germline assignment: CDR1 SGDLS and CDR2 YYNGEE. The CDR3 length is 16 residues. The CDR3 DNA reads TGTGCCAGCAGCGAGAGGGGTCCGGACAGGGGTTCACCCCTCCACTTT. As protein: CASSERGPDRGSPLHF.

The rearrangement uses TRBV25-1 and TRBJ2-5; D may be TRBD2 (6 bases). Trimming took off 8 bases at V and 5 bases at J, with 15 bases between the two ends. The V gene's germline CDR1 is MGHDK and CDR2 SYGVNS. CDR3 size: 13 residues. The DNA of the CDR3 is TGTGCCAGCCGGGAGCTGGTCACCGAGACCCAGTACTTC. Translating it yields CASRELVTETQYF.

This clone has a handful of counts. The chain has TRBV5-1 and TRBJ1-2; 9 bases are shared with TRBD1. This CDR3 region has 14 residues. CDR1 and CDR2 (germline): SGHRS, YFSETQ. V trimming: 5 bases; J trimming: 6 bases; junction bases outside the gene matches: 8. For the CDR3, the DNA is TGCGCCAGCAGGCTTGGGACAGGGATAAATGGCTACACCTTC. It is translated as CASRLGTGINGYTF.

This clone was observed a few times. Other DNA sequences in the same sample also yield this CDR3. The J gene is TRBJ2-5, the V gene TRBV6-5; 7 bases line up with TRBD2. V dropped 0 bases and J dropped 1; count of bases not matched to a gene: 2. Germline CDR1 MNHEY, CDR2 SVGAGI. The CDR3 length is 15 residues. The CDR3 nucleotides are TGTGCCAGCAGTTACTCGCCGGGGGGCCAAGAGACCCAGTACTTC. It is translated as CASSYSPGGQETQYF.

CDR3 sequence reads: CASSVGSTSSTDTQYF. The DNA for the CDR3 is TGTGCCAGCAGCGTCGGTAGCACCTCTAGCACAGATACGCAGTATTTT. The rearrangement joins TRBV9 to TRBJ2-3; unclear D gene. The CDR3 has 16 amino acids. The germline gives CDR1 SGDLS, CDR2 YYNGEE. Trimming removed 2 bases from V and 0 bases from J, with 13 bases in between.

In its sample, this clone was seen a few times. The V gene is TRBV29-1, the J gene TRBJ1-1; the D is unclear. Deletions cut 5 bases from V and 0 bases from J, with 16 bases between. This CDR3 has 15 residues. Per germline, CDR1 SQVTM and CDR2 ANQGSEA. The CDR3 loop reads CSVPPWEDLNTEAFF. The CDR3 DNA follows: TGCAGCGTTCCCCCGTGGGAGGACTTGAACACTGAAGCTTTCTTT.